This TCR beta chain is from a study of T cell repertoires in cytomegalovirus infection. For the study at large: Through public TCR beta signatures, both CMV infection and matching HLA type were indicated.

MiXCR, applied by TCRdb to the reads, yields one record per CDR3 protein. In the table there are approximately 300,000 distinct CDR3 sequences, approximately 25% of which are singletons. This clonotype came up many times. The antigen is undetermined. Germline values: CDR1 SGHTA, CDR2 FQGNSA. The CDR3 covers 13 residues. V was trimmed by 4 bases and J by 8 bases, leaving 12 bases between them. This rearrangement joins TRBV7-2 to TRBJ2-1; tentative D call: TRBD1 (6 bases). The sequence was collected from a human donor in good health (CMV status not recorded). Some clones in this sample may be carry-over from other donors' samples. The starting material was cultured PBMCs, obtained from culture after CMV antigen stimulation. CDR3 nucleotides: TGTGCCAGCAGCTCCTACAGGGTTTATGAGCAGTTCTTC. Protein: CASSSYRVYEQFF.